This entry lists 6 T cell receptor beta chains sequenced from one sample in a study of blood T cell repertoires in COVID-19. The assay was immunoSEQ multiplex PCR, and TCRdb's table has in-frame clones only and misses some. The sample gives around 250,000 clones, 84% of which show up once; roughly 3.6% is in the top ten. The sample taken for sequencing was PBMCs or T cells enriched from blood (not recorded which). These TCRs come from a man aged 45 to 65 who had recovered from COVID-19.

The genes are TRBV25-1 and TRBJ2-7; 7 positions agree with TRBD2. Germline CDR1 MGHDK, CDR2 SYGVNS. V was pared by 3 bases and J by 2 bases, with 7 bases of the junction left unmatched. This CDR3 region has 15 residues. CDR3 sequence reads: CASSDLSGTTYEQYF. CDR3 DNA sequence: TGTGCCAGCAGTGACCTCTCCGGGACTACCTACGAGCAGTACTTC.

This chain links TRBV28 with TRBJ1-1; D is perhaps TRBD1 (5 bases). Germline values: CDR1 MDHEN, CDR2 SYDVKM. The CDR3 runs 15 residues. V shed 3 bases and J shed 0 bases, with 11 bases lying between them. CDR3 sequence reads: CASSFTPTVNTEAFF. The CDR3, as DNA: TGTGCCAGCAGTTTCACCCCGACAGTGAACACTGAAGCTTTCTTT. Drawing the rest from reference TRBV28 and TRBJ1-1, the complete variable domain is DVKVTQSSRYLVKRTGEKVFLECVQDMDHENMFWYRQDPGLGLRLIYFSYDVKMKEKGDIPEGYSVSREKKERFSLILESASTNQTSMYLCASSFTPTVNTEAFFGQGTRLTVV.

J is TRBJ2-7 and V is TRBV28, with TRBD1 as a possible D gene (6 bases). CDR1 is MDHEN and CDR2 is SYDVKM in the germline V gene. The CDR3 sequence is 11 residues long. V shed 6 bases and J shed 3 bases, with 6 bases lying between them. The CDR3 region is CASSRGYEQYF. The CDR3 region has the DNA TGTGCCAGCAGCAGGGGCTACGAGCAGTACTTC.

The chain couples TRBV19 to TRBJ1-6; 9 nucleotides match TRBD1. This CDR3 spans 15 amino acids. Germline CDR1 and CDR2: LNHDA and SQIVND (reference sequence). The V gene end was trimmed by 3 bases and the J gene end by 6 bases; junction bases not matched to a gene: 3. In DNA form, the CDR3 reads TGTGCCAGTAGTATTGGGGACAGGGTTAATTCACCCCTCCACTTT. Protein product: CASSIGDRVNSPLHF. Full variable domain (remainder filled in from reference TRBV19 and TRBJ1-6): DGGITQSPKYLFRKEGQNVTLSCEQNLNHDAMYWYRQDPGQGLRLIYYSQIVNDFQKGDIAEGYSVSREKKESFPLTVTSAQKNPTAFYLCASSIGDRVNSPLHFGNGTRLTVT.

The chain joins TRBV18 to TRBJ1-1; TRBD1 matches 8 bases. The CDR3 loop spans 15 amino acids. Germline V gene data show CDR1 as KGHSH and CDR2 as LQKENI. Trimming removed 3 bases from V and 1 base from J; junction bases left unmatched: 4. The CDR3 region has the DNA TGTGCCAGCTCACCCCGGGACAGGCAGAACACTGAAGCTTTCTTT. Its protein product is CASSPRDRQNTEAFF.

J is TRBJ2-3 and V is TRBV10-3; 10 bases match TRBD2. CDR1 is ENHRY, CDR2 SYGVKD, per germline. The CDR3 length is 15 residues. Trimming removed 5 bases from V and 5 bases from J; junction bases left unmatched: 7. The CDR3: CAISKGSSGGDTQYF. The CDR3 nucleotides are TGTGCCATCAGTAAGGGATCTAGCGGGGGAGATACGCAGTATTTT.